This TCR beta chain derives from a study of CD8 T cells in Susac syndrome. With random hexamers, roughly 0.45 to 1 ug RNA was reverse transcribed. An immunoSEQ multiplex PCR amplified TCR beta CDR3 over 54 Vbeta and 13 Jbeta. One entry per CDR3 protein results from TCRdb running MiXCR on the immunoSEQ multiplex PCR reads. The table shows roughly 300,000 distinct CDR3 sequences, with 70% to 90% occurring only once. The CDR3 sequence is 13 residues long. Trimming removed 0 bases at V and 4 bases at J, with 5 bases between. Germline V CDR1 and CDR2: LGHDT, YNNKEL (reference sequence). Peripheral blood CD8+ and CD4+ T cells were profiled by TCR beta sequencing. CD8+ and CD4+ T cells were negatively isolated; TEMRA cells were FACS-enriched.

What was sequenced was CD8+ T cells from PBMCs. The V call is TRBV3-1, the J call TRBJ2-3; no definite D call. The origin of this receptor is a human donor with multiple sclerosis. CDR3 region: CASSQDVADTQYF. The CDR3 region has the DNA TGTGCCAGCAGCCAAGACGTAGCAGATACGCAGTATTTT.